This TCR beta chain was observed in a study of OX40 agonist ivuxolimab in advanced cancers. Overall study context: At doses from 0.01 to 10 mg/kg, patients were given intravenous ivuxolimab every 2 weeks.

The table lists this clone with a count of one. The antigen is not known. V lost 6 bases to trimming and J lost 1 base, with 16 bases between them. The germline CDR1 and CDR2 sequences are SGDLS and YYNGEE. The CDR3 is 15 residues long. Findings of the study overall: CD4+ T cells averaged fewer expanded clones than CD8+ T cells.

TCRdb's table, derived via immunoSEQ multiplex PCR, lists solely in-frame clones and lacks some. The sample has 80,000 or so clones, about 85% seen once. This TCR derives from an adult with an advanced solid tumor such as melanoma, head and neck, liver or kidney cancer. The sequenced sample was CD4+ or CD8+ T cells sorted from blood, obtained in a trial of the OX40 agonist ivuxolimab. The chain uses TRBV9 and TRBJ1-1; D unresolved. The DNA for the CDR3 is TGTGCCAGCACCTTAGTGGAGAGAGGGAACACTGAAGCTTTCTTT. This sequence encodes CASTLVERGNTEAFF.